The clone carrying this T cell receptor (beta chain) has only a few counts. The antigen is not known. Method: immunoSEQ multiplex PCR; TCRdb's copy keeps in-frame clones and lacks some. Counted here are 34,000 or so clones, roughly 80% occurring once; the ten biggest clones make up approximately 11%. This sample is part of a study of OX40 agonist ivuxolimab in advanced cancers. As for the study in general: Melanoma, hepatocellular carcinoma, head and neck or renal cell cancer occurred in dose-escalation patients.

Whole-study results and caveats: CD4+ and CD8+ blood T cells expanded clonally by week 6 at 0.1 to 3.0 mg/kg. In general, CD8+ T cells held more expanded clones than CD4+ did, on average. Expansion of clones was among the lowest in partial responders at 0.1-3.0 mg/kg.

Germline-derived CDR1 and CDR2 are SEHNR and FQNEAQ (reference sequence). V lost 4 bases to trimming and J lost 1 base, with 10 bases between them. The CDR3 contains 14 residues. The source was CD4+ or CD8+ T cells sorted from blood, collected in a trial of the OX40 agonist ivuxolimab. V is TRBV7-9 and J is TRBJ1-2; tentative D call: TRBD1 (5 bases). This clonotype was sampled from an adult with an advanced solid tumor such as melanoma, head and neck, liver or kidney cancer. The CDR3 reads CASSYHQGNYGYTF. In DNA, the CDR3 is TGTGCCAGCAGCTACCATCAGGGTAACTATGGCTACACCTTC.